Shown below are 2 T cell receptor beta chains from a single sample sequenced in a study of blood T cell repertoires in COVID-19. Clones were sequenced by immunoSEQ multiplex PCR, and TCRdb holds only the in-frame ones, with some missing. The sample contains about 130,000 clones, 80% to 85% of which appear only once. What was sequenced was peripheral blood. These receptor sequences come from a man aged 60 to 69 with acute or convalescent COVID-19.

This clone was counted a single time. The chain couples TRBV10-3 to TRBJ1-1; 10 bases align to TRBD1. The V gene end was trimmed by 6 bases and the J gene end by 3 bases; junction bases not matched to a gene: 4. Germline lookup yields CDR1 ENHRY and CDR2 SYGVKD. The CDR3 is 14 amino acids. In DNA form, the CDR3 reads TGTGCCATCAGCCCCGGGACAGGGGACACTGAAGCTTTCTTT. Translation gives CAISPGTGDTEAFF.

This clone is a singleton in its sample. CDR3 in amino acids: CASSRDNTDTQYF. CDR3 nucleotides: TGTGCCAGCAGTCGGGACAACACAGATACGCAGTATTTT. The rearrangement links TRBV7-7 to TRBJ2-3, with D perhaps TRBD1 (6 bases). V was pared by 6 bases and J by 2 bases, with 9 bases between. The CDR3 consists of 13 residues. Germline CDR1 is SSHAT and CDR2 is FNYEAQ (reference sequence).